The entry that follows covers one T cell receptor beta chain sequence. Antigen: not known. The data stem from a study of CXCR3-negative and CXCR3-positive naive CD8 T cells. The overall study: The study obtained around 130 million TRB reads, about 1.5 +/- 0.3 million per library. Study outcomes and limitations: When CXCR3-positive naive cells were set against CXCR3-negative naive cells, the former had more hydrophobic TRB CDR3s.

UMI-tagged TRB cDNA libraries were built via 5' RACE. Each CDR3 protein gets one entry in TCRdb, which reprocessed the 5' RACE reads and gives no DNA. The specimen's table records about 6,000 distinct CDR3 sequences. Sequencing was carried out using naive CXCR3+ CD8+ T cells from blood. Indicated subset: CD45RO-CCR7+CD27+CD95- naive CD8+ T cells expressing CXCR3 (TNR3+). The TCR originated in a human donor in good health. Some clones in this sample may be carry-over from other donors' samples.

The CDR3 loop reads CSVEGGAYNEQFF. V gene TRBV29-1 combines with J gene TRBJ2-1; no DNA is available, so the TRBD1 call from TCRdb remains unchecked. The CDR3 has 13 amino acids. Germline V gives CDR1 SQVTM, CDR2 ANQGSEA.